This T cell receptor (beta chain) was documented in a study of blood T cells in healthy people across ages (dated by TCRdb to between 2014 and 2016). About the investigation overall: Template switching captured roughly one uniquely barcoded TCR beta cDNA molecule per two T cells in model experiments. Age-related changes in TCR beta repertoire diversity were measured in the study by deep sequencing normalized with unique cDNA molecular identifiers. The donors were divided into four age groups: young (average approximately 15 years), middle-aged (under 40), aged (about 62) and long-lived (more than 75). Donors of different ages were randomly distributed across sequencing lanes to avoid experimental bias. For two donors (one aged 18 to 30 and one aged 80 or older), the study analyzed two additional independent replicas of 1 million unique cDNA reads from the same blood draw. General findings and caveats noted by the study authors: Because the CMV infection status of the donors was unknown, age-related changes in expanded clonotypes may potentially have been confounded. As age increased, observed TCR beta diversity per million T cells dropped in a roughly linear way, and a significant reduction was already evident by age approximately 40. There was a strong correlation between observed TCR beta diversity and the percentage of naive T cells measured by flow cytometry. Compared with the aged group, the long-lived group had more naive CD4+ T cells, fewer expanded clones and increased TCR diversity, suggesting age selection. Since profiling was done on bulk unsorted PBMCs, naive and antigen-experienced compartments could not be conclusively compared. Estimates of total diversity based on one million sequenced T cells were regarded as lower bounds and as underestimates.

From cysteine to phenylalanine, the CDR3 is 15 amino acids long. The entry retains the CDR3 DNA only, 45 bases that are in frame from base 1. V was cut back by 6 bases and J by 5 bases, leaving a gap of 18 bases between them. The library was built by means of 5' RACE. Sequencing relied on an Illumina HiSeq 2500. A second roughly 6 to 11 cycle PCR used a sample-barcoded 5' primer and a J-beta primer mix. A unique molecular identifier was introduced onto each TCR beta cDNA molecule by a template-switch 5' adaptor carrying 12 random nucleotides. Each sample yielded at least 2.5 million CDR3-containing paired-end reads. All of the RNA was converted into first-strand cDNA using the Mint cDNA synthesis kit, with a TRBC-specific oligonucleotide serving as the primer. Following uracil-DNA glycosylase treatment, a first 18-cycle PCR with universal primers M1SS and BC2_uni_R was performed on all cDNA. In the original analysis: For normalization, 1 million high-quality reads were randomly selected from each sample, with every read carrying a distinct molecular identifier. Instead of being binned into consensus sequences, reads with shared molecular identifiers were discarded. CDR3 identification, clonotype clustering and error correction used MiTCR with a Q25 quality threshold and the strictest error-elimination algorithm. A nonparametric unseen species model with Euler transformation was used to estimate a lower bound on total TCR beta diversity. In-frame beta chains were kept once TCRdb had trimmed the public reads at Q25 with fastp and called clones with MiXCR. Merged by CDR3 protein, the rows form single entries marked with the most common genes and DNA. The V and J calls, along with clone size, are taken from TCRdb and not from the paper's own processing. Across this sample there are about 640,000 distinct CDR3 sequences, with less than 35% seen only once. The ten largest clones add up to approximately 14% of the sample.

This clonotype was counted many times. The specificity of this receptor is unknown. Qualities for individual bases were not recorded, and no much larger clone is one base off. Systemically healthy Caucasian individuals from Russia, 35 to 50 in total and aged about 6 to 95 years, were included as donors. Approximately 9 milliliters of peripheral blood were collected from each donor into EDTA-treated Vacutainer tubes. PBMCs were isolated by Ficoll-Paque density-gradient centrifugation, with at least 7 million obtained per sample. Trizol reagent was used to extract total RNA from the PBMCs, yielding at least 6 micrograms per sample. For every donor, flow cytometry on a PBMC aliquot measured the percentage of naive CD45RAhigh/CD27high T cells.

Sequencing used blood. This receptor chain uses TRBV12-3 or TRBV12-4 and TRBJ2-3; no D gene call is confident. The sequence derives from an elderly woman in good health. The CDR3 protein sequence reads: CASRKDIDLIDTQYF. The sequence in DNA is TGTGCCAGCAGAAAAGACATAGACCTGATAGATACGCAGTATTTT.